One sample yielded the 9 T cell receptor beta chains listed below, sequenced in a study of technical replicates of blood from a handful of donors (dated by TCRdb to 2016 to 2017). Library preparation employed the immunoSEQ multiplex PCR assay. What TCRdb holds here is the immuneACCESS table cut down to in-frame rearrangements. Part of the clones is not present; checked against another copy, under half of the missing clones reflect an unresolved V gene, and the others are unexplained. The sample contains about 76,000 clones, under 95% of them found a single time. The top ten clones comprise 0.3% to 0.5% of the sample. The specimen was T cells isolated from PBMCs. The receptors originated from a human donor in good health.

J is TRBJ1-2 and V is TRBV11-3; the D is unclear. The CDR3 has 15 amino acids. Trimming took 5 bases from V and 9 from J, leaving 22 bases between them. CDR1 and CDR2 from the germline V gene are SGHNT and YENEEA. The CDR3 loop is CASSHSPTGPLSYTF. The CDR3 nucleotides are TGTGCCAGCAGCCATAGCCCCACGGGTCCTCTCAGCTACACCTTC.

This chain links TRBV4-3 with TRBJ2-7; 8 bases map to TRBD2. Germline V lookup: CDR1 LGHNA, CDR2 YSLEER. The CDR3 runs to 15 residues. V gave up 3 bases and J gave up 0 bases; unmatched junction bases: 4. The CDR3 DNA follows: TGCGCCAGCAGCCAGGGACTAGGGGTCTCCTACGAGCAGTACTTC. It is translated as CASSQGLGVSYEQYF.

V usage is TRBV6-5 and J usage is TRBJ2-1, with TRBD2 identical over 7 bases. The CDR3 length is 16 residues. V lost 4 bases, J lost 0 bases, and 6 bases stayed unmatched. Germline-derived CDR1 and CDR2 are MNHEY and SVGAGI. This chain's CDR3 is CASSSSPGGSYNEQFF. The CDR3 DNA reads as TGTGCCAGCAGTTCGAGCCCGGGGGGCTCCTACAATGAGCAGTTCTTC.

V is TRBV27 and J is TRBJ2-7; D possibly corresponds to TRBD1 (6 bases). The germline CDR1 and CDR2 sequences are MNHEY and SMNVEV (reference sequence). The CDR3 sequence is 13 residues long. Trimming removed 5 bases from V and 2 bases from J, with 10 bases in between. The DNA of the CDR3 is TGTGCCAGCAGTGGGACACCAGCCTACGAGCAGTACTTC. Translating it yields CASSGTPAYEQYF.

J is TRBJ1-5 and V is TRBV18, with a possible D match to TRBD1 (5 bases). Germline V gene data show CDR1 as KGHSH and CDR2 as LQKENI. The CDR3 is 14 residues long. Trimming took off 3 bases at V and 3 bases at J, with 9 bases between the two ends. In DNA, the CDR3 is TGTGCCAGCTCACCCACAGGTTTCAATCAGCCCCAGCATTTT. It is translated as CASSPTGFNQPQHF.

The chain's CDR3 is CASSVARYADEAFF. CDR3 DNA: TGTGCCAGCAGCGTAGCACGCTACGCGGATGAAGCTTTCTTT. This sequence joins TRBV9 and TRBJ1-1; D gene unclear. CDR3 length: 14 residues. V was shortened by 0 bases and J by 7 bases, with 13 bases between the two germline ends. Germline CDR1 is SGDLS and CDR2 is YYNGEE.

The CDR3 DNA sequence: TGTGCCAGCAGCTTTACAGGGTCCGGGGAGCTGTTTTTT. Protein product: CASSFTGSGELFF. This chain links TRBV7-3 with TRBJ2-2, with TRBD1 as a possible D gene (6 bases). Germline CDR1 and CDR2: SGHTA and FQGTGA. This CDR3 comprises 13 residues. V gave up 3 bases and J gave up 6 bases, with 8 bases separating them.

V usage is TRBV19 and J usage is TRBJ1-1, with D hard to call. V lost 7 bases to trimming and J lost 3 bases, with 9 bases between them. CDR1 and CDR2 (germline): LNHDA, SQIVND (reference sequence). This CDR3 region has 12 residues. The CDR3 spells CASMAGYTEAFF. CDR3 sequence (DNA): TGTGCCAGTATGGCGGGGTACACTGAAGCTTTCTTT.

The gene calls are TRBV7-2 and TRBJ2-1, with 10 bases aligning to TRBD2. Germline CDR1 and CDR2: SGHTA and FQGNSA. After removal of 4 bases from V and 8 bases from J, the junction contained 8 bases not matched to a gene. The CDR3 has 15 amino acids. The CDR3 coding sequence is TGTGCCAGCAGCTCAGCGGGAGGGCCGGAAGATGAGCAGTTCTTC. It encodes CASSSAGGPEDEQFF.